A selection of T cell receptor beta chains follows, all from one sample in a study of OX40 agonist ivuxolimab in advanced cancers. Sequencing was performed with immunoSEQ multiplex PCR; in TCRdb, only in-frame clones are kept and a portion is missing. The sample holds over 55,000 clones; roughly nine tenths are singletons and the top ten take 2% to 2.5%. The sample in question was CD4+ or CD8+ T cells sorted from blood, obtained in a trial of the OX40 agonist ivuxolimab. These TCRs come from an adult with an advanced solid tumor such as melanoma, head and neck, liver or kidney cancer. CDR3s include the opening cysteine and the closing phenylalanine or tryptophan. Each record gives: D gene, clone size, V gene, J gene, CDR3 DNA, CDR3 protein. The D gene is left open where the match is weak. Size is omitted from some rows. Given values are once, few, many or a class for expanded clones.

d_gene: NA
abundance: NA
v_gene: TRBV7-8
j_gene: TRBJ1-5
CDR3nt: TGTGCCAGCAGCTTAAACCTGGTTAGCAATCAGCCCCAGCATTTT
CDR3aa: CASSLNLVSNQPQHF

d_gene: TRBD1
abundance: NA
v_gene: TRBV18
j_gene: TRBJ1-1
CDR3nt: TGTGCCAGCTCGACCAGAGGACAGGGGAACACTGAAGCTTTCTTT
CDR3aa: CASSTRGQGNTEAFF

d_gene: TRBD1
abundance: NA
v_gene: TRBV4-2
j_gene: TRBJ2-1
CDR3nt: TGTGCCAGCAGTCAAGGACAGGGGGCTGACAATGAGCAGTTCTTC
CDR3aa: CASSQGQGADNEQFF

d_gene: NA
abundance: NA
v_gene: TRBV29-1
j_gene: TRBJ1-2
CDR3nt: TGCAGCGTTGCAGGACTGGAGGGCTACACCTTC
CDR3aa: CSVAGLEGYTF

d_gene: NA
abundance: NA
v_gene: TRBV18
j_gene: TRBJ1-3
CDR3nt: TGTGCCAGCTCACCTGGCACCGTCTCTGGAAACACCATATATTTT
CDR3aa: CASSPGTVSGNTIYF

d_gene: TRBD1
abundance: NA
v_gene: TRBV7-2
j_gene: TRBJ1-2
CDR3nt: TGTGCCAGCAGCCTACGACAGGGGGGTGGTGGGGGCTACACCTTC
CDR3aa: CASSLRQGGGGGYTF

d_gene: NA
abundance: NA
v_gene: TRBV7-2
j_gene: TRBJ2-2
CDR3nt: TGTGCCAGCAGCTTAGTGGCCAGCTCCGGGGAGCTGTTTTTT
CDR3aa: CASSLVASSGELFF

d_gene: TRBD1
abundance: NA
v_gene: TRBV2
j_gene: TRBJ1-1
CDR3nt: TGTGCCAGCAGAGAGACAGGGCTAAACACTGAAGCTTTCTTT
CDR3aa: CASRETGLNTEAFF

d_gene: NA
abundance: NA
v_gene: TRBV19
j_gene: TRBJ1-3
CDR3nt: TGTGCCACCCAGGACAGTACAGTCTCTGGAAACACCATATATTTT
CDR3aa: CATQDSTVSGNTIYF

d_gene: TRBD1
abundance: once
v_gene: TRBV27
j_gene: TRBJ1-2
CDR3nt: TGTGCCAGCAGTTCCCTTTACGGGACAGGGGGCGATGGCTACACCTTC
CDR3aa: CASSSLYGTGGDGYTF